This passage covers 11 T cell receptor beta chains from one sample sequenced in a study of cytomegalovirus exposure and HLA in healthy donors. The PCR made use of 60 Vbeta and 13 Jbeta primers. TCRdb's table, derived via immunoSEQ multiplex PCR, lists solely in-frame clones and lacks some. The table shows about 110,000 clones, with about four fifths occurring only once. The sample taken for sequencing was PBMCs. The source of these receptors is a man aged 25 to 40 in good health and CMV-seropositive.

This clone was detected a few times. The chain couples TRBV18 to TRBJ2-2; 12 nucleotides line up with TRBD2. Unmatched junction bases numbered 17, after V lost 0 bases and J lost 6 bases. From germline, CDR1 is KGHSH and CDR2 LQKENI. The CDR3 runs 21 residues. CDR3 sequence reads: CASSPPIPVTSGSWLPGELFF. The CDR3 coding sequence is TGTGCCAGCTCACCACCTATTCCGGTGACTAGCGGGAGCTGGTTGCCCGGGGAGCTGTTTTTT.

The rearrangement joins TRBV19 to TRBJ1-5, with TRBD1 identical over 10 bases. V gave up 7 bases and J gave up 7 bases; unmatched junction bases: 10. Germline-derived CDR1 and CDR2 are LNHDA and SQIVND (reference sequence). This CDR3 has 15 residues. CDR3 DNA: TGTGCCAGTATCAAGACAGGGGGCTCCAGGCAGCCCCAGCATTTT. It is translated as CASIKTGGSRQPQHF.

The chain carries TRBV5-8 and TRBJ2-3, with 10 bases fitting TRBD2. The ends lost 0 bases at V and 2 bases at J; junction bases unmatched: 3. Germline loops: CDR1 SGHTS, CDR2 YDEGEE. CDR3 length equals 16 residues. CDR3 sequence reads: CASSLGLAGFTDTQYF. CDR3 coding DNA: TGTGCCAGCAGCTTGGGACTAGCGGGTTTCACAGATACGCAGTATTTT. Complete variable domain (other parts from reference TRBV5-8 and TRBJ2-3): EAGVTQSPTHLIKTRGQQATLRCSPISGHTSVYWYQQALGLGLQFLLWYDEGEERNRGNFPPRFSGRQFPNYSSELNVNALELEDSALYLCASSLGLAGFTDTQYFGPGTRLTVL.

In this sample, this clone turned up once. The chain joins TRBV19 to TRBJ1-1; TRBD1 is a possible D gene (6 bases). Germline V lookup: CDR1 LNHDA, CDR2 SQIVND (reference sequence). The V end lost 5 bases, the J end lost 9 bases, and 16 bases lay between the germline ends. This CDR3 is built from 13 residues. The CDR3 region is CASSSTGLGQAFF. DNA of the CDR3: TGTGCCAGTAGTTCAACAGGGTTGGGCCAAGCTTTCTTT.

The J gene is TRBJ1-1, the V gene TRBV10-1; TRBD1 matches 8 bases. In germline, CDR1 is WNHNN, CDR2 SYGVQD (reference sequence). CDR3 length: 17 amino acids. The V segment lost 6 bases and the J segment 1 base; nucleotides outside the gene matches: 13. For the CDR3, the DNA is TGCGCCAGCAGCCTAAAGACAGGGGATGGGCCGAACACTGAAGCTTTCTTT. Translation: CASSLKTGDGPNTEAFF.

A word on this clone: A junction end diverges from the germline sequence, so it may reflect a read error. The chain uses TRBV10-3 and TRBJ1-4; D call uncertain. Germline loops: CDR1 ENHRY, CDR2 SYGVKD. This CDR3 spans 13 amino acids. The CDR3 here is CAISEEDRREVIF. The CDR3, as DNA: TGTGCCATCAGTGAGGAGGATCGGAGGGAGGTTATTTTT.

The genes are TRBV2 and TRBJ2-7; the D gene is possibly TRBD2 (5 bases). V was pared by 6 bases and J by 0 bases, with 12 bases between. This CDR3 is built from 14 residues. The germline gives CDR1 SNHLY, CDR2 FYNNEI. The CDR3 DNA is TGTGCCAGCAGGGAGGTTGCATACTCCTACGAGCAGTACGTC. Translating gives CASREVAYSYEQYV.

For this clone: The sample has other DNA sequences that encode this CDR3 too. The J gene is TRBJ2-3, the V gene TRBV2; D is perhaps TRBD1 (5 bases). CDR1 is SNHLY and CDR2 is FYNNEI in the germline V gene. This CDR3 region has 12 residues. Between the trimmed V and J ends, which lost 6 bases and 4 bases, there was a span of 8 bases. CDR3 nucleotides: TGTGCCAGCAGACCAGGGTCAGATACGCAGTATTTT. This gives the protein CASRPGSDTQYF.

This clone has just a few counts. This chain joins TRBV28 and TRBJ1-1, with 7 bases identical to TRBD1. Losses at the gene ends were 8 bases for V and 1 base for J; bases not matched to a gene: 4. Germline CDR1 is MDHEN and CDR2 is SYDVKM. The CDR3 is 13 amino acids. CDR3 in DNA: TGTGCCAGCCGGGGACAGCCGAACACTGAAGCTTTCTTT. Its translation is CASRGQPNTEAFF.

This clone was seen a few times. The chain combines TRBV6-6 with TRBJ1-2; TRBD1 might be the D (5 bases). From germline, CDR1 is MNHNY and CDR2 SVGAGI (reference sequence). This CDR3 contains 14 residues. The V end lost 5 bases, the J end lost 7 bases, and 17 bases lay between the germline ends. In DNA, the CDR3 is TGTGCCAGCAGTCGGGACTTTGAGGGCCTTGGCTACACCTTC. The encoded protein is CASSRDFEGLGYTF.

The rearrangement uses TRBV30 and TRBJ2-2, with D possibly matching TRBD1 (5 bases). V was pared by 0 bases and J by 0 bases, with 8 bases between. The CDR3 has 15 residues. Germline CDR1 GTSNPN, CDR2 SVGIG (reference sequence). CDR3 sequence: CAWSVGDTNTGELFF. CDR3 nucleotide sequence: TGTGCCTGGAGTGTAGGGGATACGAACACCGGGGAGCTGTTTTTT.